Below, 27 T cell receptor beta chains from the same sample are listed, as sequenced in a study of T-cell memory formation after mild COVID-19. Each CDR3 protein gets one entry after TCRdb re-called the 5' RACE reads with MiXCR. This table has approximately 350,000 distinct CDR3 sequences, approximately 12% appearing once. Material: PBMCs or a T cell subset sorted from them (not recorded which). These receptors were taken from a young man who had mild COVID-19 (a few samples of this study predate the infection). Cell type and time point are not known.

The V call is TRBV29-1, the J call TRBJ2-7; 9 nucleotides match TRBD1. Trimming took 5 bases from V and 6 from J; bases not matched to a gene: 11. Germline values: CDR1 SQVTM, CDR2 ANQGSEA. This CDR3 spans 14 amino acids. The CDR3 loop reads CSVSGDRVRSEQYF. In nucleotides, the CDR3 is TGCAGCGTTTCCGGGGACAGGGTGCGGAGCGAGCAGTACTTC.

This clonotype has just a few counts. The rearrangement uses TRBV4-3 and TRBJ1-1; maybe TRBD1 (5 bases). V lost 4 bases, J lost 1 base, and 16 bases lay in between. The germline gives CDR1 LGHNA, CDR2 YSLEER. The CDR3 covers 16 residues. DNA of the CDR3: TGCGCCAGCAGCCGCGGACTTGGGGGACGGAACACTGAAGCTTTCTTT. Its protein is CASSRGLGGRNTEAFF.

This clonotype was recorded a few times. V is TRBV4-3 and J is TRBJ1-2, with a tentative D call TRBD1 (5 bases). This CDR3 comprises 15 residues. V was cut by 0 bases and J by 4 bases, with 12 bases left in between. Germline V gives CDR1 LGHNA, CDR2 YSLEER. The CDR3 sequence is CASSQETAPAYGYTF. In DNA, the CDR3 is TGCGCCAGCAGCCAAGAGACAGCCCCCGCCTATGGCTACACCTTC.

V usage is TRBV6-5 and J usage is TRBJ2-3; TRBD1 matches 8 bases. Germline lookup yields CDR1 MNHEY and CDR2 SVGAGI. With V trimmed by 0 bases and J by 4 bases, 12 bases remained unmatched. The CDR3 has 18 amino acids. In nucleotides, the CDR3 is TGTGCCAGCAGTTACTCGGGGCCTGGGCCAGGGGGCGCAGATACGCAGTATTTT. Its translation: CASSYSGPGPGGADTQYF.

The CDR3 region is CASSYESVGYGYTF. The CDR3 DNA follows: TGTGCCAGCAGTTACGAGTCTGTAGGCTATGGCTACACCTTC. The J gene is TRBJ1-2, the V gene TRBV12-3 or TRBV12-4; no clear D gene. Trimming took 4 bases from V and 4 from J, leaving 13 bases between them. The CDR3 extends over 14 amino acids.

The chain employs TRBV15 and TRBJ2-3; 9 nucleotides align to TRBD2. The CDR3 extends over 16 amino acids. J lost 3 bases, V lost 3 bases, and 7 bases had no gene match. Germline CDR1 reads LNHNV; CDR2 reads YYDKDF (reference sequence). CDR3 DNA sequence: TGTGCCACCAGCAGGGGTAGCGGGGGACTTACAGATACGCAGTATTTT. This encodes CATSRGSGGLTDTQYF. The complete variable domain, with remaining parts taken from reference TRBV15 and TRBJ2-3, reads DAMVIQNPRYQVTQFGKPVTLSCSQTLNHNVMYWYQQKSSQAPKLLFHYYDKDFNNEADTPDNFQSRRPNTSFCFLDIRSPGLGDTAMYLCATSRGSGGLTDTQYFGPGTRLTVL.

The rearrangement joins TRBV20-1 to TRBJ1-2, with D hard to call. Trimming cost V 0 bases and J 8 bases, with 16 bases left between them. Germline values: CDR1 DFQATT, CDR2 SNEGSKA (reference sequence). The CDR3 length is 14 residues. This chain's CDR3 is CSARDVAGRSGYTF. For the CDR3, the DNA is TGCAGTGCTAGAGATGTGGCAGGTCGGTCGGGCTACACCTTC.

To note about this clonotype: One end of the junction is discordant with germline, which a read error may explain. The chain joins TRBV4-3 to TRBJ1-1, with D unresolved. Germline V gene sequence: CDR1 LGHNA, CDR2 YSLEER. The CDR3 is made up of 16 amino acids. CDR3 amino acids: CASSQEFEGLNTEAFF. As DNA, the CDR3 is TGCGCCAGCAGCCAAGAATTCGAGGGCCTGAATACTGAAGCTTTCTTT.

The J gene is TRBJ1-2, the V gene TRBV27; D is undetermined. CDR1 is MNHEY, CDR2 SMNVEV, per germline (reference sequence). The V end was cut by 0 bases, the J end by 6 bases, with 14 bases between. The CDR3 has 15 residues. CDR3 amino acids: CASSLSYVRVDGYTF. For the CDR3, the DNA is TGTGCCAGCAGTTTATCTTACGTTAGAGTCGATGGCTACACCTTC.

This clonotype was observed many times. The chain has TRBV6-2 or TRBV6-3 and TRBJ1-2, with 8 bases matching TRBD1. CDR3 length: 13 residues. V gave up 5 bases and J gave up 7 bases; unmatched junction bases: 6. Germline loops: CDR1 MNHEY, CDR2 SVGEGT. CDR3 residues: CASSRQGAPGYTF. In nucleotides, the CDR3 is TGTGCCAGCAGTCGTCAGGGGGCTCCTGGCTACACCTTC.

The rearrangement joins TRBV24-1 to TRBJ2-3; D possibly corresponds to TRBD2 (6 bases). Trimming pared 4 bases from V and 4 bases from J, leaving 14 bases between. CDR3 length: 15 amino acids. Per germline, CDR1 KGHDR and CDR2 SFDVKD. CDR3 amino acids: CATSDPAGPADTQYF. CDR3 sequence (DNA): TGTGCCACCAGTGACCCGGCGGGGCCCGCAGATACGCAGTATTTT.

The chain employs TRBV6-2 or TRBV6-3 and TRBJ1-6; D unclear. CDR1 and CDR2 (germline): MNHEY, SVGEGT. This CDR3 is built from 14 residues. Trimming took off 5 bases at V and 7 bases at J, with 12 bases between the two ends. The CDR3 sequence is CASSRHGRNSPLHF. DNA of the CDR3: TGTGCCAGCAGTCGACACGGTAGGAATTCACCCCTCCACTTT.

The J gene is TRBJ2-1, the V gene TRBV5-1; D unresolved. Trimming took 2 bases from V and 0 from J, leaving 6 bases between them. This CDR3 has 14 amino acids. Germline V CDR1 and CDR2: SGHRS, YFSETQ. Here the CDR3 DNA reads TGCGCCAGCAGCTTCGGAAACTCCTACAATGAGCAGTTCTTC. Translating it yields CASSFGNSYNEQFF.

Only a few counts were recorded for this clonotype. V usage is TRBV4-3 and J usage is TRBJ1-2; unclear D gene. V dropped 7 bases and J dropped 3 bases, with 21 bases sitting between them. This CDR3 spans 16 amino acids. Germline V gives CDR1 LGHNA, CDR2 YSLEER. CDR3 bases: TGCGCCAGCACAAAGGAGGGTTCCGGTTTCGACTATGGCTACACCTTC. Translating it yields CASTKEGSGFDYGYTF.

This clonotype turned up a few times. This rearrangement joins TRBV3-1 to TRBJ1-6, with 8 bases that match TRBD1. The CDR3 covers 17 residues. The V gene's germline CDR1 is LGHDT and CDR2 YNNKEL (reference sequence). Unmatched junction bases numbered 12, after V lost 4 bases and J lost 7 bases. This CDR3 is CASSRLGGQGRNSPLHF. The CDR3 nucleotides are TGTGCCAGCAGCCGTCTTGGAGGACAGGGACGGAATTCACCCCTCCACTTT.

This clonotype was seen more than once but under ten times. V is TRBV12-3 or TRBV12-4 and J is TRBJ1-2; 8 bases line up with TRBD1. The junction had 7 bases not matched to a gene; V was cut back by 5 bases and J by 2 bases. The CDR3 is made up of 15 amino acids. CDR3 protein: CASSRSGGANYGYTF. For the CDR3, the DNA is TGTGCCAGCAGTCGCTCAGGGGGCGCGAACTATGGCTACACCTTC.

This clonotype was seen a handful of times. The V call is TRBV4-1, the J call TRBJ2-7; D is possibly TRBD1 (6 bases). V was cut by 2 bases and J by 5 bases, with 10 bases left in between. Germline V CDR1 and CDR2: MGHRA, YSYEKL. This CDR3 has 13 residues. CDR3 sequence (DNA): TGCGCCAGCAGCCAATTACAGGGTCACGAGCAGTACGTC. This codes for CASSQLQGHEQYV.

This chain joins TRBV7-8 and TRBJ2-7, with a weak D call TRBD1 (6 bases). The ends were cut back, 0 bases at V and 2 bases at J, with 17 bases in the middle. Germline CDR1 is SGHVS and CDR2 is FQNEAQ. The CDR3 sequence is 17 residues long. DNA for the CDR3: TGTGCCAGCAGCTTAGCGTCCGGGACACCCCACACCTACGAGCAGTACTTC. Its translation is CASSLASGTPHTYEQYF.

About this clonotype: This likely comes from a read error, as the CDR3 has no conserved phenylalanine or tryptophan at its end. The chain joins TRBV7-2 to TRBJ2-1; D is unresolved. Germline V gives CDR1 SGHTA, CDR2 FQGNSA. With 5 bases removed from V and 0 bases from J, the gap between germline ends came to 11 bases. The CDR3 is 15 residues long. In DNA form, the CDR3 reads TGTGCCAGCAGCCGCCAGACGAGCTCCTACAATGAGCAGTTCTTA. Encoded protein: CASSRQTSSYNEQFL.

This clonotype occurred many times. The V gene is TRBV5-5, the J gene TRBJ1-2; D ambiguous. The CDR3 extends over 14 amino acids. The germline V and J ends were trimmed by 0 bases and 4 bases, with 10 bases remaining between them. Germline CDR1 is SGHKS and CDR2 is YYEKEE (reference sequence). The CDR3 loop is CASSLGRPIYGYTF. CDR3 bases: TGTGCCAGCAGCTTGGGGCGCCCAATCTATGGCTACACCTTC.

The rearrangement links TRBV20-1 to TRBJ2-7; 11 bases are a match to TRBD2. The germline CDR1 and CDR2 sequences are DFQATT and SNEGSKA (reference sequence). CDR3 size: 13 residues. V dropped 5 bases and J dropped 2; count of bases not matched to a gene: 2. CDR3 sequence: CSAYSGRAYEQYV. The CDR3 DNA reads TGCAGTGCTTATAGCGGGAGGGCCTACGAGCAGTACGTC.

This clonotype was observed a handful of times. The CDR3 bases are TGTGCCAGCAGTTTAGCGACGGGACACGAACCGGAGACCCAGTACTTC. Protein: CASSLATGHEPETQYF. V usage is TRBV12-3 or TRBV12-4 and J usage is TRBJ2-5; TRBD1 might be the D (6 bases). The CDR3 runs 16 residues. V was pared by 0 bases and J by 5 bases, with 16 bases between.

The chain employs TRBV28 and TRBJ1-1, with 8 bases lining up with TRBD1. The trim removed 3 bases at V and 4 bases at J, leaving 4 bases unmatched. This CDR3 is 14 amino acids long. The germline V gene has CDR1 MDHEN and CDR2 SYDVKM. The CDR3 protein is CASSFSDRGTEAFF. CDR3 DNA sequence: TGTGCCAGCAGTTTCTCCGACAGGGGCACTGAAGCTTTCTTT.

The chain links TRBV5-1 to TRBJ1-1; 7 nucleotides line up with TRBD1. The V gene's germline CDR1 is SGHRS and CDR2 YFSETQ. The CDR3 sequence is 14 residues long. V was clipped by 2 bases and J by 5 bases; unmatched bases: 6. CDR3 in amino acids: CASSFLDRVTEAFF. The CDR3 DNA follows: TGCGCCAGCAGCTTTCTAGACAGGGTGACTGAAGCTTTCTTT.

The chain combines TRBV7-6 with TRBJ2-3, with a weak D call TRBD2 (5 bases). CDR1 SGHVS and CDR2 FNYEAQ come from the germline V gene. The CDR3 spans 13 residues. V shed 6 bases and J shed 6 bases, with 13 bases lying between them. The CDR3 DNA is TGTGCCAGCAGTCTGAGGGTGTCTGATACGCAGTATTTT. Translating it yields CASSLRVSDTQYF.

A few counts support this clonotype. The rearrangement links TRBV9 to TRBJ2-3, with 7 bases that match TRBD2. Trimming cost V 0 bases and J 5 bases; bases outside gene matches: 3. This CDR3 is 14 amino acids long. CDR1 is SGDLS and CDR2 is YYNGEE in the germline V gene. Here the CDR3 DNA reads TGTGCCAGCAGCGTAGCTAGCGGCCTAGATACGCAGTATTTT. Protein: CASSVASGLDTQYF. The full variable domain, in which reference TRBV9 and TRBJ2-3 provide the parts outside the CDR3, is DSGVTQTPKHLITATGQRVTLRCSPRSGDLSVYWYQQSLDQGLQFLIQYYNGEERAKGNILERFSAQQFPDLHSELNLSSLELGDSALYFCASSVASGLDTQYFGPGTRLTVL.

The chain employs TRBV28 and TRBJ2-2; TRBD2 matches 7 bases. The germline CDR1 and CDR2 sequences are MDHEN and SYDVKM. This CDR3 has 15 amino acids. The ends lost 3 bases at V and 6 bases at J; junction bases unmatched: 7. The CDR3 is CASSFDGRGAGELFF. CDR3 coding DNA: TGTGCCAGCAGTTTTGACGGACGGGGGGCCGGGGAGCTGTTTTTT.